The sample holds many counts of the clone carrying this T cell receptor (beta chain). The germline V gene encodes CDR1 DFQATT and CDR2 SNEGSKA (reference sequence). V lost 5 bases, J lost 6 bases, and 8 bases lay in between. This CDR3 has 10 residues. The data belong to a study of Graves' ophthalmopathy and Graves' hyperthyroidism. Each donor who had ophthalmopathy showed moderate-to-severe activity, a CAS of ≥3, a NOSPECS of ≥4, and a duration under 3 months. CDR3 regions of TCR beta were amplified from RNA transcripts. The library came from an HTBI-primed first-round RT-PCR and a second-round multiplex PCR. MiXCR, applied by TCRdb to the multiplex PCR reads, yields one record per CDR3 protein. The repertoire includes 300,000 to 350,000 distinct CDR3 sequences, roughly a sixth of them detected once, and approximately 13% sits in the top ten.

Sequenced material: peripheral blood. This TCR derives from an adult man with Graves' ophthalmopathy. V is TRBV20-1 and J is TRBJ2-7; the D is unclear. CDR3 nucleotide sequence: TGCAGTGCTGGGCACCCCGAGCAGTACTTC. Translation gives CSAGHPEQYF.